This T cell receptor (beta chain) emerged from a study of T cell repertoires in cytomegalovirus infection. Study as a whole: Recently described HLA-C-restricted plus well-studied HLA-B-restricted CMV epitopes were used. TCR beta signatures that were public indicated CMV infection and matching HLA type. Study observations and caveats: Carriers of CMV plus the relevant HLA were identified by cumulative public TCR beta family frequency. HLA-C-restricted CMV-specific TCR beta clonotypes were dominant in the ex vivo response.

This clonotype came up a few times. Its antigen is currently unknown. Germline V CDR1 and CDR2: ENHRY, SYGVKD. The junction had 2 bases not matched to a gene; V was cut back by 0 bases and J by 1 base. The CDR3 covers 16 residues. TCRdb re-derived calls from the reads in MiXCR, one entry per CDR3 protein. This sample has some 350,000 distinct CDR3 sequences, with about a third found just once. This sample comprised cultured PBMCs, obtained from culture after CMV antigen stimulation. This clonotype was obtained from a human donor in good health (CMV status not recorded). Some clones in this sample may be carry-over from other donors' samples. The rearrangement links TRBV10-3 to TRBJ2-2, with 7 bases fitting TRBD1. The CDR3 sequence: CAISESWTGNTGELFF. The CDR3 DNA sequence: TGTGCCATCAGTGAGTCATGGACAGGGAACACCGGGGAGCTGTTTTTT.